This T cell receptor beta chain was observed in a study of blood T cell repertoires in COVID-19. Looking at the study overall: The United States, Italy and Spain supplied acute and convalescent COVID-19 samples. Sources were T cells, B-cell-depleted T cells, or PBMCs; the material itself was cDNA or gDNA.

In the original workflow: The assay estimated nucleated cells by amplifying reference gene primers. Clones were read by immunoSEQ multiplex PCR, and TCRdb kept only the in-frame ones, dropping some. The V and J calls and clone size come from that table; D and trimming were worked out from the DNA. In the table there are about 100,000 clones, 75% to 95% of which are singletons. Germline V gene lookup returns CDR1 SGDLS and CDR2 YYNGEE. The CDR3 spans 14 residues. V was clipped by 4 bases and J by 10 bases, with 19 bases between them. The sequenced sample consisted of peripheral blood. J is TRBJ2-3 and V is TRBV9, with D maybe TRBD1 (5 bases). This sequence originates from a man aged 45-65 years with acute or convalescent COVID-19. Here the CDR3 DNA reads TGTGCCAGCAGCCGAGAAGACAGTCCCGACCCGCAGTATTTT. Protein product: CASSREDSPDPQYF.